This T cell receptor beta chain was sequenced during a study of shared clonotypes between healthy human individuals. TCRdb keeps only in-frame clones here, not all; method: immunoSEQ multiplex PCR. Of 1 million to 1.2 million clones detected, 60% to 85% appear once; the ten largest clones hold 0.89%. Germline CDR1 is MNHEY and CDR2 is SMNVEV (reference sequence). The ends were cut back, 8 bases at V and 4 bases at J, with 14 bases in the middle. The CDR3 contains 13 residues. The chain combines TRBV27 with TRBJ1-2; D ambiguous. This TCR was recovered from a man aged 18-30 years in good health. Some clones in this sample may be carry-over from other donors' samples. Sequencing was done on a sample of memory CD4+ T cells from PBMCs. Subset in this sample: CD45RA-negative fraction. CDR3 loop: CASAPTVIYGYTF. The CDR3 region has the DNA TGTGCCAGCGCTCCTACGGTTATCTATGGCTACACCTTC.